What follows describes a single T cell receptor (beta chain). The germline gives CDR1 SNHLY, CDR2 FYNNEI. CDR3 length: 16 amino acids. V lost 4 bases, J lost 5 bases, and 9 bases stayed unmatched. The source of the sample is a study of blood T cell repertoires in COVID-19. Using immunoSEQ multiplex PCR, the repertoire was profiled, and TCRdb retains in-frame clones only, with some absent. Of approximately 260,000 clones in the sample, about 87% are singletons; the top ten hold roughly 3.6%. This receptor was obtained from a woman between 40 and 50 years old with acute or convalescent COVID-19. Sequencing was performed on peripheral blood. The chain uses TRBV2 and TRBJ1-2, with 11 positions matching TRBD1. This CDR3 is CASSVRPGQGVYGYTF. DNA for the CDR3: TGTGCCAGCAGTGTCCGACCGGGACAGGGGGTTTATGGCTACACCTTC.